This is a list of T cell receptor beta chains from one sample in a study of T cell changes during pregnancy in multiple sclerosis. Sequencing used immunoSEQ multiplex PCR; TCRdb keeps in-frame clones, though not all of them. The table lists 40,000 to 45,000 clones, over 80% of them singletons. Sample: CD4+ T cells from peripheral blood mononuclear cells, taken before pregnancy. Every receptor here comes from a female donor with multiple sclerosis, enrolled in a pregnancy study. Each CDR3 is given with its conserved first and last residue. The order of the fields is V gene, clone size, CDR3 length, J gene, D gene, CDR3 protein, CDR3 DNA. A D gene is named only where the DNA matches it firmly. Not all rows give a size; the values are once, few, many and, for expanded clones, a class.

v_gene: TRBV7-7; abundance: NA; len: 14; j_gene: TRBJ2-5; d_gene: TRBD2; CDR3aa: CASSKGTGGETQYF; CDR3nt: TGTGCCAGCAGCAAAGGCACCGGGGGGGAGACCCAGTACTTC
v_gene: TRBV7-2; abundance: NA; len: 15; j_gene: TRBJ2-1; d_gene: TRBD1; CDR3aa: CASSLETGSYNEQFF; CDR3nt: TGTGCCAGCAGCTTAGAGACAGGGTCCTACAATGAGCAGTTCTTC
v_gene: TRBV11-1; abundance: NA; len: 14; j_gene: TRBJ2-5; d_gene: NA; CDR3aa: CASSPYTGKETQYF; CDR3nt: TGTGCCAGCAGCCCTTACACAGGGAAAGAGACCCAGTACTTC
v_gene: TRBV19; abundance: NA; len: 14; j_gene: TRBJ1-1; d_gene: TRBD1; CDR3aa: CASRVQGVNTEAFF; CDR3nt: TGTGCCAGTAGAGTACAGGGGGTGAACACTGAAGCTTTCTTT
v_gene: TRBV5-8; abundance: NA; len: 15; j_gene: TRBJ2-3; d_gene: NA; CDR3aa: CASSLLTRPTDTQYF; CDR3nt: TGTGCCAGCAGCTTGCTAACGCGGCCCACAGATACGCAGTATTTT
v_gene: TRBV1; abundance: NA; len: 17; j_gene: TRBJ2-1; d_gene: NA; CDR3aa: CTSSPGEGTSGGNEQFF; CDR3nt: TGCACCAGCAGCCCGGGGGAGGGGACTAGCGGGGGGAATGAGCAGTTCTTC
v_gene: TRBV7-6; abundance: NA; len: 14; j_gene: TRBJ1-2; d_gene: NA; CDR3aa: CASSSATGNYGYTF; CDR3nt: TGTGCCAGCAGCTCAGCTACGGGGAACTATGGCTACACCTTC
v_gene: TRBV27; abundance: NA; len: 15; j_gene: TRBJ1-1; d_gene: NA; CDR3aa: CASSLSRGLRTEAFF; CDR3nt: TGTGCCAGCAGTTTATCGAGAGGGTTGCGAACTGAAGCTTTCTTT
v_gene: TRBV10-3; abundance: NA; len: 16; j_gene: TRBJ2-7; d_gene: TRBD2; CDR3aa: CAISESAGGPVREQYF; CDR3nt: TGTGCCATCAGTGAGTCAGCGGGGGGGCCTGTGAGGGAGCAGTACTTC
v_gene: TRBV5-6; abundance: NA; len: 14; j_gene: TRBJ2-7; d_gene: NA; CDR3aa: CASSSSGATYEQYF; CDR3nt: TGTGCCAGCAGCTCTTCAGGGGCTACCTACGAGCAGTACTTC
v_gene: TRBV7-2; abundance: NA; len: 12; j_gene: TRBJ1-3; d_gene: NA; CDR3aa: CAATGFGNTIYF; CDR3nt: TGTGCCGCTACAGGGTTCGGAAACACCATATATTTT
v_gene: TRBV25-1; abundance: NA; len: 17; j_gene: TRBJ2-5; d_gene: NA; CDR3aa: CASSEPPSRGVVETQYF; CDR3nt: TGTGCCAGCAGTGAACCACCCTCGCGGGGCGTGGTGGAGACCCAGTACTTC
v_gene: TRBV5-4; abundance: NA; len: 16; j_gene: TRBJ2-7; d_gene: TRBD1; CDR3aa: CASSPRGGQGSYEQYF; CDR3nt: TGTGCCAGCAGCCCGCGGGGAGGACAGGGGTCCTACGAGCAGTACTTC
v_gene: TRBV10-3; abundance: NA; len: 16; j_gene: TRBJ1-2; d_gene: TRBD1; CDR3aa: CAISPGSGQGINGYTF; CDR3nt: TGTGCCATCAGCCCTGGGTCGGGACAGGGAATTAATGGCTACACCTTC
v_gene: TRBV4-2; abundance: NA; len: 19; j_gene: TRBJ2-3; d_gene: TRBD2; CDR3aa: CASSQGGLADILSTDTQYF; CDR3nt: TGTGCCAGCAGCCAAGGAGGGCTAGCGGACATCCTTAGCACAGATACGCAGTATTTT
v_gene: TRBV6-5; abundance: few; len: 13; j_gene: TRBJ1-1; d_gene: NA; CDR3aa: CASSPTGNTEAFF; CDR3nt: TGTGCCAGCAGCCCTACAGGGAACACTGAAGCTTTCTTT
v_gene: TRBV11-2; abundance: NA; len: 16; j_gene: TRBJ2-1; d_gene: TRBD2; CDR3aa: CASSYTSGGAPNEQFF; CDR3nt: TGTGCCAGCAGCTATACTAGCGGGGGGGCCCCCAATGAGCAGTTCTTC
v_gene: TRBV6-1; abundance: NA; len: 15; j_gene: TRBJ2-4; d_gene: TRBD2; CDR3aa: CASIRAGGLKNIQYF; CDR3nt: TGTGCCAGCATTCGAGCGGGGGGGCTTAAAAACATTCAGTACTTC
v_gene: TRBV7-9; abundance: NA; len: 15; j_gene: TRBJ2-7; d_gene: TRBD1; CDR3aa: CASSSMGQGNYEQYF; CDR3nt: TGTGCCAGCAGCTCGATGGGACAGGGCAACTACGAGCAGTACTTC
v_gene: TRBV9; abundance: NA; len: 15; j_gene: TRBJ2-3; d_gene: NA; CDR3aa: CASSVAAGYTDTQYF; CDR3nt: TGTGCCAGCAGCGTAGCTGCAGGCTACACAGATACGCAGTATTTT
v_gene: TRBV5-1; abundance: NA; len: 14; j_gene: TRBJ1-1; d_gene: NA; CDR3aa: CASSWGTLNTEAFF; CDR3nt: TGCGCCAGCAGCTGGGGGACACTGAACACTGAAGCTTTCTTT
v_gene: TRBV6-1; abundance: NA; len: 15; j_gene: TRBJ2-7; d_gene: TRBD1; CDR3aa: CASTDPGTAPYEQYF; CDR3nt: TGTGCCAGCACGGACCCCGGGACAGCGCCCTACGAGCAGTACTTC
v_gene: TRBV15; abundance: once; len: 11; j_gene: TRBJ2-7; d_gene: NA; CDR3aa: CATSKGSEQYF; CDR3nt: TGTGCCACCAGCAAGGGGTCCGAGCAGTACTTC
v_gene: TRBV6-6; abundance: NA; len: 14; j_gene: TRBJ1-4; d_gene: NA; CDR3aa: CASSPRSTNEKLFF; CDR3nt: TGTGCCAGCAGCCCCAGATCAACTAATGAAAAACTGTTTTTT
v_gene: TRBV29-1; abundance: NA; len: 16; j_gene: TRBJ2-3; d_gene: TRBD2; CDR3aa: CSVDGLAGGSTDTQYF; CDR3nt: TGCAGCGTTGACGGACTAGCGGGGGGAAGCACAGATACGCAGTATTTT
v_gene: TRBV27; abundance: once; len: 14; j_gene: TRBJ1-1; d_gene: NA; CDR3aa: CASSFGTMNTEAFF; CDR3nt: TGTGCCAGCAGTTTTGGCACCATGAACACTGAAGCTTTCTTT
v_gene: TRBV7-9; abundance: NA; len: 14; j_gene: TRBJ1-4; d_gene: NA; CDR3aa: CASSSLGTWEKLFF; CDR3nt: TGTGCCAGCAGCTCCCTAGGAACATGGGAAAAACTGTTTTTT
v_gene: TRBV10-3; abundance: NA; len: 13; j_gene: TRBJ2-3; d_gene: NA; CDR3aa: CAINRDLTDTQYF; CDR3nt: TGTGCCATCAACCGGGACTTGACAGATACGCAGTATTTT
v_gene: TRBV11-2; abundance: NA; len: 15; j_gene: TRBJ2-1; d_gene: TRBD1; CDR3aa: CASSLDRGLHNEQFF; CDR3nt: TGTGCCAGCAGCCTCGACAGGGGGTTGCACAATGAGCAGTTCTTC
v_gene: TRBV19; abundance: NA; len: 17; j_gene: TRBJ1-2; d_gene: TRBD1; CDR3aa: CASSILQGAIGNYGYTF; CDR3nt: TGTGCCAGTAGTATATTACAGGGGGCGATTGGGAACTATGGCTACACCTTC
v_gene: TRBV18; abundance: NA; len: 17; j_gene: TRBJ2-3; d_gene: TRBD1; CDR3aa: CASSPLPGQGSTDTQYF; CDR3nt: TGTGCCAGCTCACCACTGCCGGGACAGGGCTCGACAGATACGCAGTATTTT
v_gene: TRBV4-1; abundance: NA; len: 18; j_gene: TRBJ1-2; d_gene: NA; CDR3aa: CASSQDMLAGGVNYGYTF; CDR3nt: TGCGCCAGCAGCCAAGACATGCTAGCGGGGGGAGTCAACTATGGCTACACCTTC
v_gene: TRBV7-7; abundance: NA; len: 15; j_gene: TRBJ2-3; d_gene: TRBD2; CDR3aa: CASSNPRTSGIREYF; CDR3nt: TGTGCCAGCAGTAACCCCAGGACTAGCGGGATCAGGGAGTATTTT
v_gene: TRBV5-6; abundance: NA; len: 16; j_gene: TRBJ1-5; d_gene: NA; CDR3aa: CASSLRVTGANQPQHF; CDR3nt: TGTGCCAGCAGCTTGAGAGTGACAGGCGCCAATCAGCCCCAGCATTTT
v_gene: TRBV5-6; abundance: NA; len: 15; j_gene: TRBJ1-2; d_gene: NA; CDR3aa: CASSERQRVNYGYTF; CDR3nt: TGTGCCAGCAGCGAACGACAGAGAGTGAACTATGGCTACACCTTC
v_gene: TRBV7-2; abundance: few; len: 14; j_gene: TRBJ1-6; d_gene: NA; CDR3aa: CASLPSSYNSPLHF; CDR3nt: TGTGCCAGCCTTCCGAGCTCCTATAATTCACCCCTCCACTTT
v_gene: TRBV9; abundance: NA; len: 13; j_gene: TRBJ1-1; d_gene: NA; CDR3aa: CASSGAGTTEAFF; CDR3nt: TGTGCCAGCAGCGGGGCAGGGACAACTGAAGCTTTCTTT
v_gene: TRBV4-2; abundance: NA; len: 13; j_gene: TRBJ2-1; d_gene: NA; CDR3aa: CASSPTGKDEQFF; CDR3nt: TGTGCCAGCAGCCCGACAGGAAAGGATGAGCAGTTCTTC
v_gene: TRBV18; abundance: once; len: 13; j_gene: TRBJ1-1; d_gene: NA; CDR3aa: CASSQGANTEAFF; CDR3nt: TGTGCCAGCTCACAAGGGGCGAACACTGAAGCTTTCTTT
v_gene: TRBV12-5; abundance: NA; len: 14; j_gene: TRBJ2-7; d_gene: TRBD2; CDR3aa: CASGTLGTSGEQYF; CDR3nt: TGTGCTAGTGGTACCCTCGGGACTAGCGGCGAGCAGTACTTC
v_gene: TRBV18; abundance: once; len: 15; j_gene: TRBJ1-2; d_gene: NA; CDR3aa: CASSPRGGADYGYTF; CDR3nt: TGTGCCAGCTCACCACGCGGGGGGGCTGACTATGGCTACACCTTC
v_gene: TRBV30; abundance: NA; len: 17; j_gene: TRBJ2-2; d_gene: TRBD2; CDR3aa: CAWSRFGGGVHTGELFF; CDR3nt: TGTGCCTGGAGTAGGTTCGGCGGGGGGGTCCACACCGGGGAGCTGTTTTTT
v_gene: TRBV13; abundance: NA; len: 16; j_gene: TRBJ1-2; d_gene: NA; CDR3aa: CASSLGRDGANYGYTF; CDR3nt: TGTGCCAGCAGCTTAGGGCGGGACGGAGCTAACTATGGCTACACCTTC
v_gene: TRBV7-2; abundance: NA; len: 13; j_gene: TRBJ2-2; d_gene: NA; CDR3aa: CASSSFRTGELFF; CDR3nt: TGTGCCAGCAGCTCCTTTAGAACCGGGGAGCTGTTTTTT
v_gene: TRBV27; abundance: NA; len: 15; j_gene: TRBJ1-1; d_gene: NA; CDR3aa: CASSPQAGRSTEAFF; CDR3nt: TGTGCCAGCAGTCCCCAGGCAGGGAGGAGCACTGAAGCTTTCTTT
v_gene: TRBV7-3; abundance: NA; len: 17; j_gene: TRBJ2-7; d_gene: NA; CDR3aa: CASSSHPPGWGNYEQYF; CDR3nt: TGTGCCAGCAGCTCACATCCTCCAGGGTGGGGAAACTACGAGCAGTACTTC
v_gene: TRBV9; abundance: once; len: 13; j_gene: TRBJ2-7; d_gene: NA; CDR3aa: CASSVAGAYEQYF; CDR3nt: TGTGCCAGCAGCGTAGCGGGGGCCTACGAGCAGTACTTC
v_gene: TRBV30; abundance: NA; len: 13; j_gene: TRBJ1-3; d_gene: NA; CDR3aa: CAWAPGSGNTIYF; CDR3nt: TGTGCCTGGGCCCCGGGCTCTGGAAACACCATATATTTT
v_gene: TRBV25-1; abundance: NA; len: 16; j_gene: TRBJ1-1; d_gene: NA; CDR3aa: CASSELLLTGNTEAFF; CDR3nt: TGTGCCAGCAGTGAACTCCTCCTTACAGGGAACACTGAAGCTTTCTTT
v_gene: TRBV5-1; abundance: few; len: 11; j_gene: TRBJ1-2; d_gene: NA; CDR3aa: CASGDSRRYTF; CDR3nt: TGCGCCAGCGGGGACTCGAGACGCTACACCTTC